This T cell receptor (beta chain) is from a study of blood T cell repertoires in COVID-19. At the level of the study: Sites in the United States, Italy and Spain provided acute and convalescent COVID-19 samples. PBMCs, B-cell-depleted T cells, or T cells provided the cDNA or gDNA that made up the material.

CDR1 KGHDR and CDR2 SFDVKD come from the germline V gene. This CDR3 region has 17 residues. The trim removed 2 bases at V and 4 bases at J, leaving 4 bases unmatched. In the authors' workflow: The assay estimated nucleated cells by amplifying reference gene primers. Libraries were prepared by immunoSEQ multiplex PCR; TCRdb keeps only in-frame clonotypes and omits some of them. V, J and clone size are those of that table, while D and trimming were read from the DNA. The table lists 250,000 or so clones, roughly 90% of them singletons, with just under 0.95% in the top ten. The chain joins TRBV24-1 to TRBJ2-1, with 13 positions matching TRBD2. The sequence derives from a woman in her forties who had recovered from COVID-19. Sequenced input: peripheral blood. The CDR3, as DNA: TGTGCCACCAGTGATTCAGGACTAGCGGGGGAATACAATGAGCAGTTCTTC. Protein product: CATSDSGLAGEYNEQFF.